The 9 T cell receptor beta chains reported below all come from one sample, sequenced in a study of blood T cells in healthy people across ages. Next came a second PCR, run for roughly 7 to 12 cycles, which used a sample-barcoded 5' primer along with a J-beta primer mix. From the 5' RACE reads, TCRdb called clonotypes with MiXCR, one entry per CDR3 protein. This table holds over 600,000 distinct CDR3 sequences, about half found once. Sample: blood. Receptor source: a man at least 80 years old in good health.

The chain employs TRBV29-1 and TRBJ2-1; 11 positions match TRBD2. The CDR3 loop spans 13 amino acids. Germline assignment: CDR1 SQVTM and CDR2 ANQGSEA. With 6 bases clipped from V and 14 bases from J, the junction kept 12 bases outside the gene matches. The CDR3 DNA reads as TGCAGCGTCCGGACTAGCGGGCCCCCTATGGAGTTCTTC. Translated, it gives CSVRTSGPPMEFF.

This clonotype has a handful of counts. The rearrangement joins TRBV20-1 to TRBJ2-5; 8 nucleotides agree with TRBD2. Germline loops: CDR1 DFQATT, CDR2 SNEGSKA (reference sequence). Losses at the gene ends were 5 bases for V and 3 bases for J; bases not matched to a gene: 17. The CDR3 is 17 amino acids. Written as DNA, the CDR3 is TGCAGTGCTGGAACCGGGGGGGGCGGGAGTCTGGAAGAGACCCAGTACTTC. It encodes CSAGTGGGGSLEETQYF.

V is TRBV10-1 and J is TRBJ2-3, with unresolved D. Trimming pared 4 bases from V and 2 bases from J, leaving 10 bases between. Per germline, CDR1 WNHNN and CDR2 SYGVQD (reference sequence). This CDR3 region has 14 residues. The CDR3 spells CASSGPPYTDTQYF. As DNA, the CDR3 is TGCGCCAGCAGTGGACCACCTTACACAGATACGCAGTATTTT.

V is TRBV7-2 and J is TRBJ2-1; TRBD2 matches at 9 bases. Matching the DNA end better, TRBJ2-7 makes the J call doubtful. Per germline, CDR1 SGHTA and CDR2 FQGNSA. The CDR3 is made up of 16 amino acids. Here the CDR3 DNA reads TGTGCCAGCAGCTTATCGGCGGGAGGGCCTCACAATGAGCAGTACTTC. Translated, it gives CASSLSAGGPHNEQYF.

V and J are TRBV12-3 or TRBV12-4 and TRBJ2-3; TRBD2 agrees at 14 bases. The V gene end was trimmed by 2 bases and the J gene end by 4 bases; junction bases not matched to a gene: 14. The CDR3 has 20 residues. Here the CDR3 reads CASSLWGGTSGRVGADTQYF. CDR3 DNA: TGTGCCAGCAGTTTATGGGGAGGGACTAGCGGGAGAGTGGGCGCAGATACGCAGTATTTT.

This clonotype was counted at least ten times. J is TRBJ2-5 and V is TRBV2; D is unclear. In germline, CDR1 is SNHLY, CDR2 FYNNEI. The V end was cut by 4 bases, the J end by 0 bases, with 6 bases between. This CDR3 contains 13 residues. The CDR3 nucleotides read TGTGCCAGCAGTGCCGACTACCAAGAGACCCAGTACTTC. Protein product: CASSADYQETQYF.

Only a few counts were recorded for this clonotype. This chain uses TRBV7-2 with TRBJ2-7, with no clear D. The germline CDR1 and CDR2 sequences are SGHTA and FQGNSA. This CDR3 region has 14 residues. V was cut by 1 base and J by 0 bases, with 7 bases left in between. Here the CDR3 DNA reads TGTGCCAGCAGCTTAGTCAGGAACTCCTACGAGCAGTACTTC. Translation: CASSLVRNSYEQYF. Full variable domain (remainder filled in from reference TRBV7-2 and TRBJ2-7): GAGVSQSPSNKVTEKGKDVELRCDPISGHTALYWYRQSLGQGLEFLIYFQGNSAPDKSGLPSDRFSAERTGGSVSTLTIQRTQQEDSAVYLCASSLVRNSYEQYFGPGTRLTVT.

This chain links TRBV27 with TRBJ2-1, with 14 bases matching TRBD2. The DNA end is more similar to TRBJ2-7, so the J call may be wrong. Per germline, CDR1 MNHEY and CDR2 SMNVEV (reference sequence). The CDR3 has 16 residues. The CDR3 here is CASAGLAGVSYNEQYF. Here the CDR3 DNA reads TGTGCCAGCGCGGGACTAGCGGGAGTATCCTACAATGAGCAGTACTTC.

This CDR3 reads CSAKDRGGTSGSPYEQYF. As DNA, the CDR3 is TGCAGTGCTAAAGACAGGGGCGGGACTAGCGGGAGTCCTTACGAGCAGTACTTC. The chain is built from TRBV20-1 and TRBJ2-7; TRBD2 agrees at 14 bases. The CDR3 consists of 18 residues. With 4 bases clipped from V and 4 bases from J, the junction kept 15 bases outside the gene matches. From germline, CDR1 is DFQATT and CDR2 SNEGSKA (reference sequence).